These 28 T cell receptor beta chains were sequenced from one sample in a study of T cells in Graves' hyperthyroidism and ophthalmopathy. The source material, RNA transcripts, was used to amplify TCR beta CDR3 regions. A first-round RT-PCR of the TCR CDR3 used the HTBI primer set. One entry per CDR3 protein, called by TCRdb with MiXCR from the multiplex PCR reads. The data contain about 570,000 distinct CDR3 sequences, around 46% of them singletons. The specimen sequenced was peripheral blood or thyroid tissue (not recorded which). The receptors were gathered from an adult woman with Graves' disease, either hyperthyroidism or ophthalmopathy (not recorded which).

The chain recombines TRBV3-1 with TRBJ2-7; D possibly corresponds to TRBD2 (6 bases). This CDR3 spans 15 amino acids. Deletions cut 5 bases from V and 3 bases from J, with 17 bases between. CDR1 LGHDT and CDR2 YNNKEL come from the germline V gene (reference sequence). For the CDR3, the DNA is TGTGCCAGCAGCTCGAGGGAGGCAGGGTTCTACGAGCAGTACTTC. Amino acids: CASSSREAGFYEQYF.

This clonotype was recorded a few times. A much larger clone differs by one base, so this may be a read error. The chain employs TRBV2 and TRBJ2-5; D is unresolved. V was trimmed by 0 bases and J by 5 bases, leaving 4 bases between them. The V gene's germline CDR1 is SNHLY and CDR2 FYNNEI. The CDR3 consists of 12 residues. In nucleotides, the CDR3 is TGTGCCAGCAGTGAAGCGATGGAGACCCAGTACTTC. This sequence encodes CASSEAMETQYF.

The J gene is TRBJ2-5, the V gene TRBV6-6; D call uncertain. V dropped 2 bases and J dropped 9 bases, with 19 bases sitting between them. The CDR3 is 15 residues long. Germline CDR1 MNHNY, CDR2 SVGAGI (reference sequence). CDR3 region: CASSYPGHGNQPQYF. The CDR3 DNA sequence: TGTGCCAGCAGTTACCCGGGCCATGGCAATCAGCCCCAGTACTTC.

This chain connects TRBV5-4 to TRBJ2-5, with 7 bases fitting TRBD2. Germline V gene data show CDR1 as SGHNT and CDR2 as YYREEE (reference sequence). The V and J ends lost 3 bases and 1 base, in that order; junction bases with no gene match: 18. The CDR3 has 19 amino acids. The CDR3 reads CASSSLAVTGGGIQETQYF. The CDR3 region has the DNA TGTGCCAGCAGCTCGCTAGCGGTAACGGGGGGAGGGATCCAAGAGACCCAGTACTTC.

The sample holds many counts of this clonotype. The V and J genes are TRBV5-1 and TRBJ1-6; perhaps TRBD1 as D (6 bases). The CDR3 is 18 residues long. Trimming cost V 0 bases and J 7 bases, with 20 bases left between them. CDR1 SGHRS and CDR2 YFSETQ come from the germline V gene. As DNA, the CDR3 is TGCGCCAGCAGCTTGGGATTTAGGGGGGCGAATTTGAATTCACCCCTCCACTTT. Residues: CASSLGFRGANLNSPLHF.

As concerns this clonotype: A much larger clone lies one base from this, so it may be a read error. This chain joins TRBV7-3 and TRBJ2-7; 7 nucleotides match TRBD2. The junction had 6 bases not matched to a gene; V was cut back by 4 bases and J by 3 bases. Germline loops: CDR1 SGHTA, CDR2 FQGTGA. This CDR3 has 14 residues. In nucleotides, the CDR3 is TGTGCCAGCAGCTGGAACAGCGGGAACTACGAGCAGTACTTC. Its protein is CASSWNSGNYEQYF.

This clonotype was observed a few times. The chain links TRBV29-1 to TRBJ1-1; 7 positions agree with TRBD1. Germline assignment: CDR1 SQVTM and CDR2 ANQGSEA. The CDR3 runs to 14 residues. Losses at the gene ends were 4 bases for V and 1 base for J; bases not matched to a gene: 6. DNA of the CDR3: TGCAGCGTTGTCGTCAGGGGGGCGAACACTGAAGCTTTCTTT. Its protein product is CSVVVRGANTEAFF.

The J gene is TRBJ2-1, the V gene TRBV2, with D perhaps matching TRBD2 (5 bases). The CDR3 contains 12 residues. V was pared by 4 bases and J by 9 bases, with 10 bases between. Germline V gene sequence: CDR1 SNHLY, CDR2 FYNNEI. CDR3 sequence: CASSGASSEQFF. The DNA of the CDR3 is TGTGCCAGCAGTGGGGCTAGCAGTGAGCAGTTCTTC. The complete variable domain, with remaining parts taken from reference TRBV2 and TRBJ2-1, reads EPEVTQTPSHQVTQMGQEVILRCVPISNHLYFYWYRQILGQKVEFLVSFYNNEISEKSEIFDDQFSVERPDGSNFTLKIRSTKLEDSAMYFCASSGASSEQFFGPGTRLTVL.

CDR3 protein: CAINGLAGVDEQYF. The CDR3 DNA is TGTGCCATCAATGGACTAGCGGGAGTTGACGAGCAGTACTTC. The V and J genes are TRBV10-3 and TRBJ2-7; 13 bases match TRBD2. Trimming cost V 7 bases and J 5 bases; bases outside gene matches: 5. The CDR3 extends over 14 amino acids. CDR1 ENHRY and CDR2 SYGVKD come from the germline V gene.

Note on this clonotype: This may be a read error: a much more frequent sequence differs by one nucleotide. The rearrangement links TRBV7-9 to TRBJ2-7, with TRBD2 matching over 7 bases. The CDR3 has 16 residues. The germline gives CDR1 SEHNR, CDR2 FQNEAQ (reference sequence). CDR3 loop: CASSQPPGGTTYEHYF. DNA for the CDR3: TGCGCCAGCAGCCAGCCCCCGGGGGGAACCACCTACGAGCATTACTTC.

Here the CDR3 reads CASRGLPLGYSNQPQHF. DNA for the CDR3: TGTGCCAGCAGGGGGCTGCCCTTAGGGTATAGCAATCAGCCCCAGCATTTT. The J gene is TRBJ1-5, the V gene TRBV2; D is possibly TRBD1 (5 bases). With 6 bases removed from V and 0 bases from J, the gap between germline ends came to 18 bases. The CDR3 has 17 residues. The germline CDR1 and CDR2 sequences are SNHLY and FYNNEI.

This clonotype has at least ten counts. The rearrangement uses TRBV7-9 and TRBJ2-2; possibly TRBD1 or TRBD2 for D (5 bases each). Trimming took 1 base from V and 3 from J, leaving 9 bases between them. CDR1 is SEHNR and CDR2 is FQNEAQ in the germline V gene (reference sequence). The CDR3 covers 15 residues. CDR3 sequence reads: CASSLVLGDTGELFF. The CDR3 nucleotides read TGTGCCAGCAGCTTAGTTCTGGGGGACACCGGGGAGCTGTTTTTT. The full variable domain, with the rest looked up from reference TRBV7-9 and TRBJ2-2, is DTGVSQNPRHKITKRGQNVTFRCDPISEHNRLYWYRQTLGQGPEFLTYFQNEAQLEKSRLLSDRFSAERPKGSFSTLEIQRTEQGDSAMYLCASSLVLGDTGELFFGEGSRLTVL.

This chain's CDR3 is CASSDGIGEKLFF. CDR3 bases: TGTGCCAGCAGCGACGGAATCGGGGAAAAACTGTTTTTT. V is TRBV5-4 and J is TRBJ1-4, with unresolved D. The CDR3 consists of 13 residues. CDR1 SGHNT and CDR2 YYREEE come from the germline V gene (reference sequence). Trimming took off 4 bases at V and 8 bases at J, with 12 bases between the two ends.

This clonotype has just one count. This chain links TRBV7-2 with TRBJ1-1; the D is unclear. Trimming took off 5 bases at V and 6 bases at J, with 16 bases between the two ends. Germline assignment: CDR1 SGHTA and CDR2 FQGNSA. This CDR3 contains 14 residues. The CDR3 protein is CASSPRRAASEAFF. The CDR3 DNA reads as TGTGCCAGCAGCCCTAGGCGGGCAGCTTCTGAAGCTTTCTTT.

This clonotype was seen at least ten times. The genes are TRBV10-1 and TRBJ2-5; tentative D call: TRBD2 (7 bases). The CDR3 has 15 residues. Per germline, CDR1 WNHNN and CDR2 SYGVQD (reference sequence). Deletions cut 3 bases from V and 5 bases from J, with 16 bases between. The CDR3 bases are TGCGCCAGCAGTGACCCAGCGGAGGGGGGGGAGACCCAGTACTTC. It codes for CASSDPAEGGETQYF.

This chain connects TRBV29-1 to TRBJ1-6, with TRBD1 matching 7 bases. The V gene's germline CDR1 is SQVTM and CDR2 ANQGSEA. V was clipped by 6 bases and J by 13 bases; unmatched bases: 12. This CDR3 comprises 13 residues. The CDR3 here is CSVPGGPGMPLHF. The CDR3 DNA sequence: TGCAGCGTCCCAGGGGGGCCCGGGATGCCCCTCCACTTT.

As concerns this clonotype: No conserved phenylalanine or tryptophan ends this CDR3, so it is likely a read error. The limits of the CDR3 on the DNA are not certain, so only TCRdb's listed CDR3 is given. This chain links TRBV7-9 with TRBJ1-3; TRBD1 is the table's D call, not checked against the DNA. Both ends counted, the CDR3 spans 10 residues. Germline V gives CDR1 SEHNR, CDR2 FQNEAQ (reference sequence). The CDR3 spells CASSLVLGDT.

This clonotype was seen ten or more times. The chain couples TRBV5-1 to TRBJ1-4; 7 bases line up with TRBD1. The CDR3 length is 14 residues. CDR1 and CDR2 (germline): SGHRS, YFSETQ. V gave up 4 bases and J gave up 5 bases; unmatched junction bases: 5. The CDR3 DNA reads TGCGCCAGCAGCCCGGGACAGATCAATGAAAAACTGTTTTTT. Its protein product is CASSPGQINEKLFF.

V is TRBV5-6 and J is TRBJ2-2; 11 bases line up with TRBD1. Trimming cost V 4 bases and J 4 bases; bases outside gene matches: 12. Germline assignment: CDR1 SGHDT and CDR2 YYEEEE. This CDR3 contains 18 residues. The CDR3: CASSLAGPGTGGTGELFF. CDR3 DNA sequence: TGTGCCAGCAGCCTGGCGGGTCCCGGGACAGGGGGCACCGGGGAGCTGTTTTTT.

At least ten counts were recorded for this clonotype. The chain couples TRBV2 to TRBJ2-7; D is uncertain. The V and J ends lost 8 bases and 0 bases respectively, with 8 bases between them. Germline CDR1 reads SNHLY; CDR2 reads FYNNEI. The CDR3 sequence is 12 residues long. CDR3 amino acids: CASGRTSYEQYF. CDR3 nucleotides: TGTGCCAGCGGACGGACCTCCTACGAGCAGTACTTC.

The sample holds many counts of this clonotype. The chain carries TRBV6-1 and TRBJ1-5, with D possibly TRBD1 on 5 matching bases. V lost 2 bases and J 6 bases, leaving 8 bases between the germline ends. The CDR3 has 13 residues. From germline, CDR1 is MNHNS and CDR2 SASEGT. CDR3 DNA: TGTGCCAGCAGTGAAACCGACAGTCAGCCCCAGCATTTT. It is translated as CASSETDSQPQHF.

This clonotype was seen repeatedly, ten times or more. The V gene is TRBV19, the J gene TRBJ1-2; D call uncertain. Germline V gene data show CDR1 as LNHDA and CDR2 as SQIVND (reference sequence). This CDR3 has 15 amino acids. The V and J ends lost 7 bases and 5 bases respectively, with 20 bases between them. This CDR3 is CASTEGEYPIYGYTF. The DNA of the CDR3 is TGTGCCAGTACCGAGGGCGAATATCCCATATATGGCTACACCTTC.

This clonotype has ten or more counts. J is TRBJ1-2 and V is TRBV7-2; D remains unclear. The CDR3 totals 16 residues. CDR1 is SGHTA and CDR2 is FQGNSA in the germline V gene. V lost 2 bases, J lost 0 bases, and 13 bases lay in between. The CDR3 region is CASSLLVLLANYGYTF. The DNA of the CDR3 is TGTGCCAGCAGCTTACTGGTCCTTCTAGCTAACTATGGCTACACCTTC.

This clonotype has ten or more counts. V usage is TRBV7-9 and J usage is TRBJ1-6; D is undetermined. Germline V gene sequence: CDR1 SEHNR, CDR2 FQNEAQ (reference sequence). Trimming removed 3 bases from V and 7 bases from J, with 7 bases in between. The CDR3 length is 13 residues. The CDR3 spells CASSFSPNSPLHF. CDR3 sequence (DNA): TGTGCCAGCAGCTTTTCTCCGAATTCACCCCTCCACTTT.

In its sample, this clonotype was seen a few times. The chain couples TRBV2 to TRBJ1-5, with D possibly TRBD1 on 5 matching bases. V gave up 4 bases and J gave up 6 bases, with 13 bases separating them. The CDR3 has 14 amino acids. CDR1 is SNHLY and CDR2 is FYNNEI in the germline V gene. As DNA, the CDR3 is TGTGCCAGCAGTGTCAGCGTCACAGGTCAGCCCCAGCATTTT. Amino acid sequence: CASSVSVTGQPQHF.

This clonotype has only a few counts. The chain has TRBV29-1 and TRBJ1-2; D gene uncertain. V was cut by 2 bases and J by 7 bases, with 11 bases left in between. CDR3 length: 12 amino acids. Germline V CDR1 and CDR2: SQVTM, ANQGSEA. This CDR3 reads CSVEIESGGYTF. CDR3 coding DNA: TGCAGCGTTGAAATCGAGTCGGGTGGCTACACCTTC.

The V call is TRBV15, the J call TRBJ1-1, with D maybe TRBD1 (5 bases). Germline values: CDR1 LNHNV, CDR2 YYDKDF (reference sequence). The CDR3 totals 14 residues. The V gene lost 1 base and the J gene lost 1 base, with 7 bases spanning the gap. The CDR3 DNA sequence: TGTGCCACCAGCAGAGCTAGGGGGAACACTGAAGCTTTCTTT. This encodes CATSRARGNTEAFF. The whole variable domain, filled in from reference TRBV15 and TRBJ1-1, reads DAMVIQNPRYQVTQFGKPVTLSCSQTLNHNVMYWYQQKSSQAPKLLFHYYDKDFNNEADTPDNFQSRRPNTSFCFLDIRSPGLGDTAMYLCATSRARGNTEAFFGQGTRLTVV.

This clonotype occurred many times. The chain recombines TRBV15 with TRBJ2-2; tentatively, D is TRBD1 (6 bases). The CDR3 is 16 amino acids. CDR1 LNHNV and CDR2 YYDKDF come from the germline V gene (reference sequence). V was cut by 0 bases and J by 4 bases, with 12 bases left in between. CDR3 loop: CATSRDAQGSTGELFF. DNA for the CDR3: TGTGCCACCAGCAGAGATGCCCAGGGGAGCACCGGGGAGCTGTTTTTT.